This T cell receptor beta chain originates from a study of blood T cell repertoires in COVID-19. TCRdb's copy holds only in-frame clones and misses some; the assay was immunoSEQ multiplex PCR. The data show 200,000 to 250,000 clones, about 90% seen once. The CDR3 runs to 16 residues. Germline V lookup: CDR1 SGHRS, CDR2 YFSETQ. The V end lost 1 base, the J end lost 1 base, and 13 bases lay between the germline ends. The chain uses TRBV5-1 and TRBJ2-3; D gene ambiguous. Sequencing used peripheral blood. The origin of this receptor is a young man with acute or convalescent COVID-19. The CDR3: CASSLRPIRGTDTQYF. Written as DNA, the CDR3 is TGCGCCAGCAGCTTGAGGCCGATACGGGGCACAGATACGCAGTATTTT.